These T cell receptor beta chains were read from a single sample in a study of cytomegalovirus exposure and HLA in healthy donors. Repertoires were generated with immunoSEQ multiplex PCR, while TCRdb's copy carries only in-frame clones and drops some. The sample consists of approximately 160,000 clones, about 65% of them appearing once. What was sequenced was PBMCs. The receptor source for this set is a woman aged 18-29 years in good health and CMV-seropositive. Both conserved end residues are part of each CDR3. A D gene is named only where the DNA matches it firmly. Rows give clone size only sometimes, using once, few, many, or a class for an expanded clone.

d_call cdr3_length clone_size j_call v_call cdr3_nt cdr3_aa
. 14 . TRBJ2-5 TRBV4-3 TGCGCCAGCAGCCCTAAGACAGGATCAGAGACCCAGTACTTC CASSPKTGSETQYF
TRBD2 16 . TRBJ2-5 TRBV7-8 TGTGCCAGCAGCCAATTAGCGGGAGGGCCTTTGGAGACCCAGTACTTC CASSQLAGGPLETQYF
. 12 . TRBJ2-1 TRBV4-1 TGCGCCAGCAGCCAGTACGGAGGGGAGCAGTTCTTC CASSQYGGEQFF
TRBD2 17 . TRBJ2-5 TRBV10-1 TGCGCCCGGGGCCTGGCGGGGGGAATAAGCGCACAAGAGACCCAGTACTTC CARGLAGGISAQETQYF
. 16 once TRBJ2-1 TRBV4-3 TGCGCCAGCAGCCAAGGTAGCGGACGCTCCTACAATGAGCAGTTCTTC CASSQGSGRSYNEQFF
. 15 . TRBJ1-1 TRBV7-2 TGTGCCAGCAGCCCTCAAACAGGGTACGACACTGAAGCTTTCTTT CASSPQTGYDTEAFF
TRBD2 19 . TRBJ2-1 TRBV27 TGTGCCAGCACCAAGGGAGGGCTAGCGGGAGGAGGGTCCTACAATGAGCAGTTCTTC CASTKGGLAGGGSYNEQFF
TRBD1 14 once TRBJ2-7 TRBV30 TGTGCCTGGAGGTGGGGACAGTTCTCCTACGAGCAGTACTTC CAWRWGQFSYEQYF
. 15 . TRBJ2-1 TRBV5-1 TGCGCCAGCAACGAAGGGGGTACCTCCTACAATGAGCAGTTCTTC CASNEGGTSYNEQFF
. 13 . TRBJ1-2 TRBV2 TGTGCCAGCAGGCAACAGGGCGGGTATGGCTACACCTTC CASRQQGGYGYTF
. 15 . TRBJ1-5 TRBV19 TGTGCCAGTAGTGCAGGACAGTATAGCAATCAGCCCCAGCATTTT CASSAGQYSNQPQHF
TRBD2 15 few TRBJ2-7 TRBV6-6 TGTGCCAGCAGTACCACTAGCGGCACCAACTACGAGCAGTACTTC CASSTTSGTNYEQYF
. 14 . TRBJ1-4 TRBV5-5 TGTGCCAGCTTGGGGAGGGGTTCCAGTGAAAAACTGTTTTTT CASLGRGSSEKLFF
TRBD2 16 . TRBJ2-7 TRBV28 TGTGCCAGCAGTTTACTACTAGCGGGATTTGTCTACGAGCAGTACTTC CASSLLLAGFVYEQYF
TRBD1 14 few TRBJ1-4 TRBV12-5 TGTGCTAGTGGGCTCGGGACAGACATCCAAAAACTGTTTTTT CASGLGTDIQKLFF
. 15 . TRBJ2-7 TRBV4-3 TGCGCCAGCAGCCAACACCGGGACACAACCTACGAGCAGTACTTC CASSQHRDTTYEQYF
TRBD1 15 . TRBJ1-1 TRBV14 TGTGCCAGCAGCCTTCCGGACAGGGGAGGCCTTGAAGCTTTCTTT CASSLPDRGGLEAFF
TRBD1 16 . TRBJ1-3 TRBV5-1 TGCGCCAGCAGCGTTACCGGGACAGAAATCGGAAACACCATATATTTT CASSVTGTEIGNTIYF
TRBD2 19 . TRBJ2-1 TRBV18 TGTGCCAGCTCACCAGTAGCGGGTCTGGCTCCGACTCCCTACAATGAGCAGTTCTTC CASSPVAGLAPTPYNEQFF
. 13 . TRBJ1-2 TRBV27 TGTGCCAGCAGTTTGAACGCGGGTCGGGGCTACACCTTC CASSLNAGRGYTF
TRBD1 13 once TRBJ2-4 TRBV6-5 TGTGCCAGCAGTTCGACAGGGGGAGACATTCAGTACTTC CASSSTGGDIQYF
. 13 . TRBJ1-2 TRBV28 TGTGCCAGCAGTTTGGATTCCAGGGTGGGCTACACCTTC CASSLDSRVGYTF
. 16 . TRBJ2-1 TRBV30 TGTGCCTGGAGCCCCGGGAATAGCGGAGGCTACAATGAGCAGTTCTTC CAWSPGNSGGYNEQFF
TRBD1 13 . TRBJ1-1 TRBV13 TGTGCCAGCAGCGGGCAGTGGGGACAGGAAGCTTTCTTT CASSGQWGQEAFF
. 14 . TRBJ1-1 TRBV13 TGTGCCAGCAGCTTAATGCGAGAGAACACTGAAGCTTTCTTT CASSLMRENTEAFF
. 14 . TRBJ1-3 TRBV18 TGTGCCAGCTCACCTCAGGATGGGTTAAACACCATATATTTT CASSPQDGLNTIYF
. 15 once TRBJ2-1 TRBV9 TGTGCCAGCAGCGTAGAGGGGGGGGCTGCCCATGAGCAGTTCTTC CASSVEGGAAHEQFF
TRBD1 14 once TRBJ1-4 TRBV2 TGTGCCAGCAGGGCCCGGACAGGGGACGAAAAACTGTTTTTT CASRARTGDEKLFF
TRBD2 16 . TRBJ2-7 TRBV27 TGTGCCAGCAGTTTAACCGGGTTAGCGGGAGGCTACGAGCAGTACTTC CASSLTGLAGGYEQYF
. 16 . TRBJ1-5 TRBV6-1 TGTGCCAGCAGTGAATCTGCAGGGTATGGGAATCAGCCCCAGCATTTT CASSESAGYGNQPQHF
. 15 . TRBJ2-7 TRBV14 TGTGCCAGCAGCCAGGAACAGGGTTGGACCTACGAGCAGTACTTC CASSQEQGWTYEQYF
. 14 . TRBJ2-7 TRBV29-1 TGCAGCGCCCGTGAGGCGGGAATCCCCACCGAGCAGTACTTC CSAREAGIPTEQYF
. 12 . TRBJ2-3 TRBV5-1 TGCGCCAGCAGTGCGCGCACAGATACGCAGTATTTT CASSARTDTQYF